This TCR beta chain was identified during a study of neurological immune-mediated disorders. The study's findings and limits: HTLV-1-associated myelopathy displayed the greatest TCR clonal expansion, and multiple sclerosis exhibited the smallest, lower than that of healthy controls. None of the CDR3 amino acid sequences of expanded clones recurred across subjects, suggesting private repertoires in all groups.

One entry per CDR3 protein, called by TCRdb with MiXCR from the 5' RACE reads. The table has 55,000 to 60,000 distinct CDR3 sequences, 3.5% seen once. Unsorted libraries were derived from 2 million PBMCs stored at -80 C. In this sample, this clonotype turned up many times. Its antigen remains unknown. From germline, CDR1 is SQVTM and CDR2 ANQGSEA. The CDR3 extends over 16 amino acids. The ends lost 4 bases at V and 3 bases at J; junction bases unmatched: 11. The chain uses TRBV29-1 and TRBJ2-3; 9 nucleotides agree with TRBD1. The clonotype comes from a woman between 25 and 40 years old with multiple sclerosis. Sequencing was done on a sample of PBMCs. In DNA form, the CDR3 reads TGCAGCGTTGTAGGATGGGGACAGGGTATAACAGATACGCAGTATTTT. Amino acids: CSVVGWGQGITDTQYF.